These 17 T cell receptor beta chains came from one sample sequenced in a study of shared clonotypes between healthy human individuals. CD8 cells classed as naive were CD45RO-negative and positively selected for CCR7, excluding terminally differentiated effector memory CD45RA+ cells. Profiled with immunoSEQ multiplex PCR; TCRdb holds only in-frame clones, not every one. The sample contains around 2,000,000 clones, about 92% of which appear only once. Sequenced: naive CD8+ T cells from PBMCs. These receptor sequences come from a man aged 18 to 29 in good health. Some clones in this sample may be carry-over from other donors' samples.

The chain combines TRBV28 with TRBJ1-2, with 7 bases fitting TRBD1. The ends lost 6 bases at V and 1 base at J; junction bases unmatched: 11. Germline CDR1 and CDR2: MDHEN and SYDVKM. The CDR3 is made up of 16 amino acids. The CDR3 nucleotides are TGTGCCAGCAGCCCTTTATGGGACAGCCTTAACTATGGCTACACCTTC. Protein: CASSPLWDSLNYGYTF.

The genes are TRBV7-2 and TRBJ2-1; TRBD2 matches 13 bases. Germline V lookup: CDR1 SGHTA, CDR2 FQGNSA. Trimming cost V 1 base and J 14 bases; bases outside gene matches: 5. There are 14 residues in the CDR3. CDR3 coding DNA: TGTGCCAGCAGCTTAGTAACTAGCGGGAGGGTCGAGTTCTTC. Its protein is CASSLVTSGRVEFF.

The genes are TRBV27 and TRBJ2-7; 8 bases align to TRBD1. With V trimmed by 6 bases and J by 6 bases, 10 bases remained unmatched. Germline lookup yields CDR1 MNHEY and CDR2 SMNVEV (reference sequence). This CDR3 comprises 14 residues. CDR3 in DNA: TGTGCCAGCAGGATAGGGCAGGGGGCCATCGAGCAGTACTTC. Its protein product is CASRIGQGAIEQYF.

This sequence joins TRBV4-1 and TRBJ2-1; TRBD1 agrees at 7 bases. V was clipped by 4 bases and J by 5 bases; unmatched bases: 8. This CDR3 region has 15 residues. In germline, CDR1 is MGHRA, CDR2 YSYEKL. CDR3 in DNA: TGCGCCAGCAGCCCCAGGGGACAGAGGGACAATGAGCAGTTCTTC. Its translation: CASSPRGQRDNEQFF.

This chain uses TRBV5-1 with TRBJ2-6; D gene ambiguous. The CDR3 sequence is 15 residues long. Trimming stripped 4 bases from V and 0 bases from J, with 8 bases between. Germline CDR1 and CDR2: SGHRS and YFSETQ. DNA for the CDR3: TGCGCCAGCAGCCCGGACCTCTCTGGGGCCAACGTCCTGACTTTC. It is translated as CASSPDLSGANVLTF.

The chain combines TRBV10-1 with TRBJ2-7; D unclear. The germline gives CDR1 WNHNN, CDR2 SYGVQD (reference sequence). CDR3 length: 14 amino acids. Trimming removed 9 bases from V and 0 bases from J, with 15 bases in between. The CDR3 sequence is CARGEIVNSYEQYF. DNA for the CDR3: TGCGCCAGGGGCGAGATAGTCAACTCCTACGAGCAGTACTTC.

V gene TRBV30 combines with J gene TRBJ2-4; no definite D call. V lost 0 bases to trimming and J lost 0 bases, with 9 bases between them. The CDR3 is made up of 15 amino acids. In germline, CDR1 is GTSNPN, CDR2 SVGIG (reference sequence). The CDR3: CAWSVQPLAKNIQYF. The CDR3 DNA is TGTGCCTGGAGTGTACAGCCGTTAGCCAAAAACATTCAGTACTTC.

This chain joins TRBV4-1 and TRBJ1-2; possibly TRBD1 for D (5 bases). This CDR3 is built from 12 residues. Germline V gives CDR1 MGHRA, CDR2 YSYEKL. Trimming took 3 bases from V and 6 from J, leaving 8 bases between them. The DNA for the CDR3 is TGCGCCAGCAGCCAGGCCAGGGATGGCTACACCTTC. Translated, it gives CASSQARDGYTF.

The CDR3 DNA reads TGTGCCAGCAGCGTTACTAGCGGGAGGGCCAAGGATGAGCAGTTCTTC. Its translation is CASSVTSGRAKDEQFF. The chain employs TRBV9 and TRBJ2-1; 13 positions agree with TRBD2. CDR3 size: 16 residues. Trimming cost V 2 bases and J 8 bases; bases outside gene matches: 7. Germline V lookup: CDR1 SGDLS, CDR2 YYNGEE.

The chain uses TRBV25-1 and TRBJ2-1; TRBD1 or TRBD2 may be the D gene (5 bases each). The CDR3 consists of 15 residues. Germline CDR1 reads MGHDK; CDR2 reads SYGVNS. The germline V and J ends were trimmed by 6 bases and 6 bases, with 18 bases remaining between them. In nucleotides, the CDR3 is TGTGCCAGCAGACAAACCGGGACCCCCGGCAATGAGCAGTTCTTC. Its protein is CASRQTGTPGNEQFF.

This chain uses TRBV27 with TRBJ2-7; D may correspond to TRBD1 or TRBD2 (7 bases each). The CDR3 is made up of 15 amino acids. Germline V gene sequence: CDR1 MNHEY, CDR2 SMNVEV (reference sequence). Trimming shortened V by 8 bases and J by 0 bases, and 17 bases separated the two germline ends. The CDR3 nucleotides are TGTGCCAGCTCCCTGGGAGGGGGCCCCTCCTACGAGCAGTACTTC. Protein sequence: CASSLGGGPSYEQYF.

The rearrangement joins TRBV2 to TRBJ1-1; 8 bases agree with TRBD1. The V segment lost 6 bases and the J segment 1 base; nucleotides outside the gene matches: 13. From germline, CDR1 is SNHLY and CDR2 FYNNEI. This CDR3 has 17 amino acids. The CDR3 spells CASRAGTGQRKNTEAFF. CDR3 in DNA: TGTGCCAGCAGGGCAGGGACAGGCCAACGGAAGAACACTGAAGCTTTCTTT.

In its sample, this clone was seen once. The V gene is TRBV28, the J gene TRBJ1-4; D is perhaps TRBD1 (6 bases). Deletions cut 6 bases from V and 5 bases from J, with 13 bases between. The germline gives CDR1 MDHEN, CDR2 SYDVKM. This CDR3 has 14 residues. The CDR3 protein is CASRWKGENEKLFF. In DNA form, the CDR3 reads TGTGCCAGCAGGTGGAAGGGGGAAAATGAAAAACTGTTTTTT. Complete variable domain (other parts from reference TRBV28 and TRBJ1-4): DVKVTQSSRYLVKRTGEKVFLECVQDMDHENMFWYRQDPGLGLRLIYFSYDVKMKEKGDIPEGYSVSREKKERFSLILESASTNQTSMYLCASRWKGENEKLFFGSGTQLSVL.

The V gene is TRBV7-3, the J gene TRBJ2-5, with D unclear. Trimming shortened V by 0 bases and J by 5 bases, and 13 bases separated the two germline ends. Germline V lookup: CDR1 SGHTA, CDR2 FQGTGA. This CDR3 has 15 amino acids. The CDR3 DNA sequence: TGTGCCAGCAGCTTAACGTATGGCAGTCGGGAGACCCAGTACTTC. Translated: CASSLTYGSRETQYF.

The chain couples TRBV5-6 to TRBJ2-7; D gene uncertain. The CDR3 is 12 residues long. Trimming removed 1 base from V and 5 bases from J, with 7 bases in between. The germline V gene has CDR1 SGHDT and CDR2 YYEEEE. The CDR3 loop is CASSLRSNEQYF. The DNA of the CDR3 is TGTGCCAGCAGCTTGCGTAGCAACGAGCAGTACTTC.

This chain connects TRBV27 to TRBJ1-6, with 8 bases lining up with TRBD1. This CDR3 has 17 residues. Germline CDR1 reads MNHEY; CDR2 reads SMNVEV (reference sequence). The J segment lost 6 bases and the V segment lost 2 bases, leaving 9 bases of the junction unmatched. The CDR3 spells CASSLGAGTGGNSPLHF. As DNA, the CDR3 is TGTGCCAGCAGTTTAGGAGCTGGGACAGGAGGTAATTCACCCCTCCACTTT.

The genes are TRBV13 and TRBJ2-7; 11 bases align to TRBD2. Germline CDR1 reads PRHDT; CDR2 reads FYEKMQ (reference sequence). This CDR3 region has 14 residues. With V trimmed by 6 bases and J by 4 bases, 5 bases remained unmatched. The CDR3 nucleotides read TGTGCCAGCAGAGACGGGACTAGCGGTTACGAGCAGTACTTC. It codes for CASRDGTSGYEQYF.